This TCR beta chain stems from a study of cytomegalovirus exposure and HLA in healthy donors. Study-wide findings and caveats: Later examination showed HLA-associated TCR beta chains had greater clonal expansion than equally common others. One later analysis reportedly identified an Asian-associated ancestry cluster that showed fewer N-insertions than the 666-donor mean. A few V segments could not be told apart, such as TRBV6-2 and TRBV6-3, and were left out.

The PCR was carried out with 60 Vbeta primers and 13 Jbeta primers. The repertoire was sequenced with immunoSEQ multiplex PCR; TCRdb's copy has only in-frame clones and lacks some. This sample contains about 65,000 clones. Turning to this clone: The antigen is unknown.

This CDR3 spans 16 amino acids. Germline lookup yields CDR1 WNHNN and CDR2 SYGVQD (reference sequence). Trimming left V 2 bases short and J 0 bases short, with 13 bases between. The chain links TRBV10-1 to TRBJ1-2, with D tentatively TRBD1 (5 bases). The sequenced sample consisted of PBMCs. The sequence was collected from a boy aged 5-17 years in good health and CMV-seronegative. The CDR3 reads CASSESRQLTNYGYTF. CDR3 nucleotide sequence: TGCGCCAGCAGTGAGAGCAGACAGCTAACTAACTATGGCTACACCTTC.